Each of the 23 T cell receptor beta chains below was sequenced from the same sample in a study of blood T cell repertoires in COVID-19. Clones were read by immunoSEQ multiplex PCR, and TCRdb kept only the in-frame ones, dropping some. The sample lists more than 200,000 clones, over 75% seen once, with 1.5% to 2% in the top ten. The sequenced material came from PBMCs or T cells enriched from blood (not recorded which). Every receptor here comes from a middle-aged man who had recovered from COVID-19.

CDR3 loop: CASRTGGNTEAFF. The CDR3 DNA reads as TGTGCCAGCAGGACGGGGGGTAACACTGAAGCTTTCTTT. This chain joins TRBV27 and TRBJ1-1, with D possibly TRBD1 on 5 matching bases. CDR3 length: 13 residues. CDR1 is MNHEY and CDR2 is SMNVEV in the germline V gene (reference sequence). Trimming took 6 bases from V and 2 from J, leaving 10 bases between them.

CDR3 sequence (DNA): TGTGCCAGCAGACCCGGGAGCGGGGGTGCCAGCGAGCAGTACTTC. Translated: CASRPGSGGASEQYF. The chain joins TRBV7-3 to TRBJ2-7; 8 positions agree with TRBD2. V dropped 6 bases and J dropped 6; count of bases not matched to a gene: 13. The germline gives CDR1 SGHTA, CDR2 FQGTGA. The CDR3 is 15 amino acids.

V usage is TRBV11-2 and J usage is TRBJ1-4; D is undetermined. V was clipped by 5 bases and J by 10 bases, with 14 bases between them. Germline-derived CDR1 and CDR2 are SGHAT and FQNNGV. This CDR3 has 13 residues. The CDR3 here is CASSGPWRGKLFF. The CDR3 DNA reads as TGTGCCAGCAGCGGTCCGTGGAGAGGAAAACTGTTTTTT.

The chain employs TRBV9 and TRBJ1-1; 10 bases map to TRBD1. Germline CDR1 is SGDLS and CDR2 is YYNGEE. V shed 4 bases and J 10 bases; nucleotides not matched to a gene: 7. This CDR3 spans 13 amino acids. The CDR3 bases are TGTGCCAGCAGCCCCGGGACAGGGGTTACAGCTTTCTTT. Translation gives CASSPGTGVTAFF.

The gene calls are TRBV7-2 and TRBJ2-7, with 9 bases matching TRBD1. Trimming cost V 5 bases and J 5 bases; bases outside gene matches: 10. The CDR3 loop spans 15 amino acids. CDR1 is SGHTA, CDR2 FQGNSA, per germline. Written as DNA, the CDR3 is TGTGCCAGCAGCCCGGGTGGACAGGGGTACAACGAGCAGTACTTC. Protein product: CASSPGGQGYNEQYF. Supplemented by reference TRBV7-2 and TRBJ2-7, the full variable domain reads GAGVSQSPSNKVTEKGKDVELRCDPISGHTALYWYRQSLGQGLEFLIYFQGNSAPDKSGLPSDRFSAERTGGSVSTLTIQRTQQEDSAVYLCASSPGGQGYNEQYFGPGTRLTVT.

The chain recombines TRBV11-2 with TRBJ2-3; possibly TRBD2 for D (6 bases). This CDR3 spans 17 amino acids. With 4 bases removed from V and 0 bases from J, the gap between germline ends came to 17 bases. The germline V gene has CDR1 SGHAT and CDR2 FQNNGV. CDR3 nucleotides: TGTGCCAGCAGCTCGGGGTGGACTACCACCAGCACAGATACGCAGTATTTT. It encodes CASSSGWTTTSTDTQYF.

J is TRBJ2-7 and V is TRBV19; possible D gene TRBD1, 5 bases. The CDR3 covers 14 residues. V was trimmed by 5 bases and J by 0 bases, leaving 11 bases between them. CDR1 LNHDA and CDR2 SQIVND come from the germline V gene (reference sequence). CDR3 nucleotides: TGTGCCAGTAGTGCCGGTAGGGGCTCCTACGAGCAGTACTTC. Amino acids: CASSAGRGSYEQYF.

The V call is TRBV18, the J call TRBJ2-7, with D perhaps matching TRBD1 (6 bases). Germline CDR1 reads KGHSH; CDR2 reads LQKENI. This CDR3 is built from 16 residues. V was pared by 0 bases and J by 0 bases, with 12 bases between. This chain's CDR3 is CASSPPNRESSYEQYF. The CDR3 nucleotides read TGTGCCAGCTCACCACCGAACAGGGAGTCCTCCTACGAGCAGTACTTC.

This chain uses TRBV19 with TRBJ1-5, with 7 bases fitting TRBD1. The length of the CDR3 is 15 residues. CDR1 is LNHDA and CDR2 is SQIVND in the germline V gene (reference sequence). V trimming: 8 bases; J trimming: 4 bases; junction bases outside the gene matches: 11. The CDR3 loop reads CASDGGQTTNQPQHF. Written as DNA, the CDR3 is TGTGCCAGTGATGGGGGACAGACGACTAATCAGCCCCAGCATTTT. Based on the CDR3 plus reference TRBV19 and TRBJ1-5, the full variable domain is DGGITQSPKYLFRKEGQNVTLSCEQNLNHDAMYWYRQDPGQGLRLIYYSQIVNDFQKGDIAEGYSVSREKKESFPLTVTSAQKNPTAFYLCASDGGQTTNQPQHFGDGTRLSIL.

This clone was seen a few times. V and J are TRBV18 and TRBJ2-7; 12 bases line up with TRBD2. Germline assignment: CDR1 KGHSH and CDR2 LQKENI. This CDR3 has 15 amino acids. J lost 4 bases, V lost 6 bases, and 7 bases had no gene match. CDR3 DNA: TGTGCCAGCTCCCCTGGACTAGCGGGACTGTACGAGCAGTACTTC. Translated: CASSPGLAGLYEQYF.

This rearrangement joins TRBV6-1 to TRBJ1-5; 8 bases align to TRBD1. Germline trimming cut 3 bases from V and 5 bases from J; bases unmatched to any gene: 6. Germline CDR1 reads MNHNS; CDR2 reads SASEGT. The CDR3 has 15 residues. CDR3 bases: TGTGCCAGCAGTGAGGGGACAGGCGACGATCAGCCCCAGCATTTT. It is translated as CASSEGTGDDQPQHF.

This clone was recorded once. V gene TRBV7-2 combines with J gene TRBJ1-1; D is possibly TRBD1 (5 bases). The germline gives CDR1 SGHTA, CDR2 FQGNSA. V was clipped by 0 bases and J by 5 bases, with 7 bases between them. The CDR3 has 13 residues. CDR3 DNA: TGTGCCAGCAGCTTAGCGCAGGGAACTGAAGCTTTCTTT. Translating it yields CASSLAQGTEAFF.

The chain employs TRBV18 and TRBJ1-5, with D possibly being TRBD1 (5 bases). Germline-derived CDR1 and CDR2 are KGHSH and LQKENI. Trimming removed 2 bases from V and 1 base from J, with 9 bases in between. This CDR3 has 15 residues. CDR3 coding DNA: TGTGCCAGCTCACCAGTTACAGGCAGCAATCAGCCCCAGCATTTT. Residues: CASSPVTGSNQPQHF.

The DNA for the CDR3 is TGTGCCAGCAGTTACTCGAGTCGATCGCAAGAGACCCAGTACTTC. Encoded protein: CASSYSSRSQETQYF. The J gene is TRBJ2-5, the V gene TRBV6-5; D remains ambiguous. The CDR3 has 15 amino acids. Looked up from germline, CDR1 is MNHEY and CDR2 is SVGAGI. Trimming removed 0 bases from V and 2 bases from J, with 10 bases in between.

This chain connects TRBV30 to TRBJ1-2; D may be TRBD1 (5 bases). CDR3 length: 13 amino acids. In germline, CDR1 is GTSNPN, CDR2 SVGIG (reference sequence). Trimming took off 0 bases at V and 8 bases at J, with 13 bases between the two ends. As DNA, the CDR3 is TGTGCCTGGAGTGTAGCCAGGGATGGAGGCTACACCTTC. This codes for CAWSVARDGGYTF.

This chain links TRBV7-9 with TRBJ1-4; D gene uncertain. CDR3 length: 15 residues. V was clipped by 5 bases and J by 7 bases, with 17 bases between them. The germline V gene has CDR1 SEHNR and CDR2 FQNEAQ (reference sequence). This CDR3 is CASSTSSHGGEKLFF. The CDR3, as DNA: TGTGCCAGCAGCACGTCGTCACACGGCGGTGAAAAACTGTTTTTT.

CDR3 in DNA: TGTGCCTGGAGTCAGGGGATCGGCAATGAGCAGTTCTTC. Encoded protein: CAWSQGIGNEQFF. The gene calls are TRBV30 and TRBJ2-1, with D tentatively TRBD1 (6 bases). Trimming pared 2 bases from V and 6 bases from J, leaving 11 bases between. The CDR3 has 13 residues. In germline, CDR1 is GTSNPN, CDR2 SVGIG (reference sequence).

In nucleotides, the CDR3 is TGCGCCAGCAGCGAGACCGGGACAGGGTCTGGGGCCAACGTCCTGACTTTC. Amino acids: CASSETGTGSGANVLTF. The V and J genes are TRBV5-1 and TRBJ2-6, with 9 positions matching TRBD1. The CDR3 is made up of 17 amino acids. J was trimmed by 1 base and V by 4 bases; bases with no gene match: 6. Germline V gene lookup returns CDR1 SGHRS and CDR2 YFSETQ.

The chain couples TRBV18 to TRBJ1-3, with D perhaps TRBD1 (6 bases). V was shortened by 3 bases and J by 4 bases, with 16 bases between the two germline ends. CDR1 KGHSH and CDR2 LQKENI come from the germline V gene. This CDR3 region has 16 residues. CDR3 DNA sequence: TGTGCCAGCTCACCGTCGGGGACACCTAGGGGAAACACCATATATTTT. Encoded protein: CASSPSGTPRGNTIYF.

CDR3 coding DNA: TGTGCCAGCAGCTGGACCTCAGGGGGCGCTGGGACTGAAGCTTTCTTT. Protein: CASSWTSGGAGTEAFF. The gene calls are TRBV5-8 and TRBJ1-1, with 8 nucleotides matching TRBD1. Unmatched junction bases numbered 12, after V lost 3 bases and J lost 5 bases. This CDR3 region has 16 residues. Germline values: CDR1 SGHTS, CDR2 YDEGEE. Full variable domain (rest looked up from reference TRBV5-8 and TRBJ1-1): EAGVTQSPTHLIKTRGQQATLRCSPISGHTSVYWYQQALGLGLQFLLWYDEGEERNRGNFPPRFSGRQFPNYSSELNVNALELEDSALYLCASSWTSGGAGTEAFFGQGTRLTVV.

This clone was observed once. The V gene is TRBV5-8, the J gene TRBJ1-4; D is unclear. Germline V lookup: CDR1 SGHTS, CDR2 YDEGEE. This CDR3 comprises 14 residues. The ends were cut back, 1 base at V and 3 bases at J, with 7 bases in the middle. CDR3 protein: CASSLRGANEKLFF. The CDR3, as DNA: TGTGCCAGCAGCTTGAGAGGAGCTAATGAAAAACTGTTTTTT.

This chain connects TRBV7-8 to TRBJ2-7; TRBD2 matches 11 bases. The CDR3 has 14 amino acids. In germline, CDR1 is SGHVS, CDR2 FQNEAQ. The V segment lost 5 bases and the J segment 6 bases; nucleotides outside the gene matches: 6. The CDR3 DNA sequence: TGTGCCAGCAGCACTAGCGGGAGCCTGGTCGAGCAGTACTTC. This gives the protein CASSTSGSLVEQYF.

The chain combines TRBV28 with TRBJ2-2; 7 positions agree with TRBD1. CDR1 and CDR2 (germline): MDHEN, SYDVKM. The CDR3 is made up of 15 amino acids. V was clipped by 8 bases and J by 3 bases; unmatched bases: 9. The chain's CDR3 is CASSPLTGDTGELFF. The CDR3 DNA is TGTGCCAGCTCCCCCCTTACAGGGGACACCGGGGAGCTGTTTTTT.